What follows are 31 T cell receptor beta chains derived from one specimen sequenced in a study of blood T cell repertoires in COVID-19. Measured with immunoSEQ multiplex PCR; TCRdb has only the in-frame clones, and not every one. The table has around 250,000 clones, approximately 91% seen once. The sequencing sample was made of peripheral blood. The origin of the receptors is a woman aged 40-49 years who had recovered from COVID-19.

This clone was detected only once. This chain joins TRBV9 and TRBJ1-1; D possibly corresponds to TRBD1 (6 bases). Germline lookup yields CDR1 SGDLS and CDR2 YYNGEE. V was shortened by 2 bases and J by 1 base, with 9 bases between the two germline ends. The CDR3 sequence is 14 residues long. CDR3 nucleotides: TGTGCCAGCAGCGTGGACAGTAAGAACACTGAAGCTTTCTTT. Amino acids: CASSVDSKNTEAFF.

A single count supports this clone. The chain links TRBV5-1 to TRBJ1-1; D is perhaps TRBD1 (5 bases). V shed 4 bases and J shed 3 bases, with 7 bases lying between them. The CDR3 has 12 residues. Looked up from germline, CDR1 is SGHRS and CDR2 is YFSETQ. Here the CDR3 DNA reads TGCGCCAGCAGCCCCAGGGACACTGAAGCTTTCTTT. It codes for CASSPRDTEAFF.

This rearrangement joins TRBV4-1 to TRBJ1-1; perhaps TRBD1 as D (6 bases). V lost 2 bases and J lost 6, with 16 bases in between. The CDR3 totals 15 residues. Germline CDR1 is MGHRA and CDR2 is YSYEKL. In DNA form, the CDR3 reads TGCGCCAGCAGCCAATTCGCCGGGGGGGCGGCTGAAGCTTTCTTT. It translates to CASSQFAGGAAEAFF.

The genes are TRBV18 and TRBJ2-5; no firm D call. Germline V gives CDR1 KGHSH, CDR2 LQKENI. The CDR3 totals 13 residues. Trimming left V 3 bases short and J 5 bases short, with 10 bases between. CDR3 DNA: TGTGCCAGCTCACCCTTTGGAGCGGAGACCCAGTACTTC. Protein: CASSPFGAETQYF. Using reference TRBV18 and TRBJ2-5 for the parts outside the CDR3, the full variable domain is NAGVMQNPRHLVRRRGQEARLRCSPMKGHSHVYWYRQLPEEGLKFMVYLQKENIIDESGMPKERFSAEFPKEGPSILRIQQVVRGDSAAYFCASSPFGAETQYFGPGTRLLVL.

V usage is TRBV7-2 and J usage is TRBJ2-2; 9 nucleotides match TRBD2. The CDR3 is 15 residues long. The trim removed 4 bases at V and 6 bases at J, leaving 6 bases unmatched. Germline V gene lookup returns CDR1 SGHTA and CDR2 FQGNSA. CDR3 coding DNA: TGTGCCAGCAGCTACCCGGGACTAGCAGCCGGGGAGCTGTTTTTT. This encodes CASSYPGLAAGELFF.

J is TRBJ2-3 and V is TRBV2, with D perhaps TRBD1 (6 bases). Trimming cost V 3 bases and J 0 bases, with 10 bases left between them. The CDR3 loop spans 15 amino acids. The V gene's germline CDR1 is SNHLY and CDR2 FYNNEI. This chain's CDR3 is CASSEIGGSTDTQYF. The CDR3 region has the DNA TGTGCCAGCAGTGAGATAGGGGGTAGCACAGATACGCAGTATTTT.

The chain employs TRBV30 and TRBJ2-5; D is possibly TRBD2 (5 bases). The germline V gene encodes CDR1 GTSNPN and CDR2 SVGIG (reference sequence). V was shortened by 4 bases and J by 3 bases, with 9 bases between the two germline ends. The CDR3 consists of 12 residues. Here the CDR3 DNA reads TGTGCCTGGAACGGGGTTAAAGAGACCCAGTACTTC. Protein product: CAWNGVKETQYF. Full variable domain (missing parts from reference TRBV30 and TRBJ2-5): SQTIHQWPATLVQPVGSPLSLECTVEGTSNPNLYWYRQAAGRGLQLLFYSVGIGQISSEVPQNLSASRPQDRQFILSSKKLLLSDSGFYLCAWNGVKETQYFGPGTRLLVL.

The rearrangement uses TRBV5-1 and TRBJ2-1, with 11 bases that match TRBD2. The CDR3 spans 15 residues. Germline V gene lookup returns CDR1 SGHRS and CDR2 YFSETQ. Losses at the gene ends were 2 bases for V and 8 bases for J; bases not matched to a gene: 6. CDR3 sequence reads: CASSFIAGGPDEQFF. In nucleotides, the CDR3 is TGCGCCAGCAGCTTCATAGCGGGAGGGCCGGATGAGCAGTTCTTC.

Here the CDR3 DNA reads TGTGCCAGTAGTACTAGGAATCAGCCCCAGCATTTT. Protein product: CASSTRNQPQHF. This chain links TRBV19 with TRBJ1-5; D gene ambiguous. Trimming removed 4 bases from V and 4 bases from J, with 5 bases in between. The CDR3 runs to 12 residues. Germline V lookup: CDR1 LNHDA, CDR2 SQIVND (reference sequence).

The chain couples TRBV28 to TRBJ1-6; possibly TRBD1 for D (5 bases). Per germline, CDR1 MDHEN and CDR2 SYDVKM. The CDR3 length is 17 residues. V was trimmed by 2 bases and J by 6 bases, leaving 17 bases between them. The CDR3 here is CASSLRPTDSGNSPLHF. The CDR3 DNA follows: TGTGCCAGCAGTTTACGCCCGACAGATTCGGGTAATTCACCCCTCCACTTT. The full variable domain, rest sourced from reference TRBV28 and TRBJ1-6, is DVKVTQSSRYLVKRTGEKVFLECVQDMDHENMFWYRQDPGLGLRLIYFSYDVKMKEKGDIPEGYSVSREKKERFSLILESASTNQTSMYLCASSLRPTDSGNSPLHFGNGTRLTVT.

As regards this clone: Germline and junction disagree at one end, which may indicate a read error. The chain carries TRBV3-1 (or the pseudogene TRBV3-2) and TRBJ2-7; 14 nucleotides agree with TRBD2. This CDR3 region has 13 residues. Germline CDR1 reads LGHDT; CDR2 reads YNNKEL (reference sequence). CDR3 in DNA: TGTGCCAGCAGCCATGATACGGGACTAGCGGGAGTCTTC. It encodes CASSHDTGLAGVF.

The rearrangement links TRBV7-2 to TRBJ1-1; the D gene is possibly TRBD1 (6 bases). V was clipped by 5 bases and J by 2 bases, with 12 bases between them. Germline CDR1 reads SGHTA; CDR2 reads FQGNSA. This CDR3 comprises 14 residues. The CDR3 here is CASSLTGLNTEAFF. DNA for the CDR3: TGTGCCAGCAGCCTAACAGGGCTAAACACTGAAGCTTTCTTT.

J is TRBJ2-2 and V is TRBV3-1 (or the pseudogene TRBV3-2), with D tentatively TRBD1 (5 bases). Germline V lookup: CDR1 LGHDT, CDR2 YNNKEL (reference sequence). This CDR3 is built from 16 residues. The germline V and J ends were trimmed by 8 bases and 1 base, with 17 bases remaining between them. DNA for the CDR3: TGTGCCAGCGGCCTAAAACCCGGACAGAACACCGGGGAGCTGTTTTTT. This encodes CASGLKPGQNTGELFF.

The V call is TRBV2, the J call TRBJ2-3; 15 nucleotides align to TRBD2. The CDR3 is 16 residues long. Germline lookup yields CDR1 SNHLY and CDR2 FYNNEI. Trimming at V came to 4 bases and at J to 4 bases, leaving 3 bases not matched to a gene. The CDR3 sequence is CASSGTSGRASDTQYF. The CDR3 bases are TGTGCCAGCAGTGGGACTAGCGGGAGGGCCTCAGATACGCAGTATTTT.

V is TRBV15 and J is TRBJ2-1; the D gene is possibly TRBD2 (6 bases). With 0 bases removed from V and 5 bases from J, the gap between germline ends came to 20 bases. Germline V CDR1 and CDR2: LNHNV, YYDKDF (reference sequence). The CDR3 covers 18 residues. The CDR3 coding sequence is TGTGCCACCAGCAGAGATCCCCAGGGAGGTTTAACGCACAATGAGCAGTTCTTC. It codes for CATSRDPQGGLTHNEQFF.

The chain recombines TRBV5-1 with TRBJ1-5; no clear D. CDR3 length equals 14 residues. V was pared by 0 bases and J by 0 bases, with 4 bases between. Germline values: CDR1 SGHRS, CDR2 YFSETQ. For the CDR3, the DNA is TGCGCCAGCAGCTTGGACTTTAGCAATCAGCCCCAGCATTTT. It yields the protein CASSLDFSNQPQHF. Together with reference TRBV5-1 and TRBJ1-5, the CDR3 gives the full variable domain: KAGVTQTPRYLIKTRGQQVTLSCSPISGHRSVSWYQQTPGQGLQFLFEYFSETQRNKGNFPGRFSGRQFSNSRSEMNVSTLELGDSALYLCASSLDFSNQPQHFGDGTRLSIL.

CDR3 sequence (DNA): TGCGCCAGCAGCGGCGGGACAGGGACAGATACGCAGTATTTT. Residues: CASSGGTGTDTQYF. The rearrangement joins TRBV5-1 to TRBJ2-3; 9 nucleotides align to TRBD1. Germline lookup yields CDR1 SGHRS and CDR2 YFSETQ. The CDR3 contains 14 residues. The ends lost 4 bases at V and 3 bases at J; junction bases unmatched: 3.

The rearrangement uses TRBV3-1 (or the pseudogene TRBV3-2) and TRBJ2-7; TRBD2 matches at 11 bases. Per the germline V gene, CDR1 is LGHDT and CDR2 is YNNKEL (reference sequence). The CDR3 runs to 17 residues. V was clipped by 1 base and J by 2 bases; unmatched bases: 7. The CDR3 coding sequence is TGTGCCAGCAGCCAAGTCACTAGCGGGAGTGGGACCTACGAGCAGTACTTC. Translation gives CASSQVTSGSGTYEQYF.

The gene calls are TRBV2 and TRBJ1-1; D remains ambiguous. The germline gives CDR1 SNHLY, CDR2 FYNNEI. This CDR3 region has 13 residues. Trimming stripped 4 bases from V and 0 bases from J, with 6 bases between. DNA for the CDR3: TGTGCCAGCAGTGGGCCAGTGAACACTGAAGCTTTCTTT. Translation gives CASSGPVNTEAFF.

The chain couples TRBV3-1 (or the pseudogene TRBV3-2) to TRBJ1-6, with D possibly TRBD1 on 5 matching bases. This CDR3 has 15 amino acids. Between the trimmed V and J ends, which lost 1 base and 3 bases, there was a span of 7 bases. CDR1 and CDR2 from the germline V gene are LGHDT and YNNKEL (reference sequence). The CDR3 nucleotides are TGTGCCAGCAGCCAAGTAGGGGACTATAATTCACCCCTCCACTTT. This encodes CASSQVGDYNSPLHF.

The CDR3 DNA reads as TGTGCCAGCAAAACGAGCCGGGATACCTACGAGCAGTACTTC. Its protein product is CASKTSRDTYEQYF. This chain joins TRBV11-2 and TRBJ2-7; perhaps TRBD2 as D (5 bases). V shed 7 bases and J shed 2 bases, with 15 bases lying between them. The germline CDR1 and CDR2 sequences are SGHAT and FQNNGV. This CDR3 spans 14 amino acids.

This CDR3 is CASSQISGKETQYF. The CDR3 DNA reads as TGTGCCAGCAGCCAGATAAGCGGGAAAGAGACCCAGTACTTC. The chain carries TRBV3-1 (or the pseudogene TRBV3-2) and TRBJ2-5, with 7 nucleotides matching TRBD2. The CDR3 runs 14 residues. V lost 3 bases and J lost 3; bases outside the gene matches: 4. The germline V gene has CDR1 LGHDT and CDR2 YNNKEL (reference sequence).

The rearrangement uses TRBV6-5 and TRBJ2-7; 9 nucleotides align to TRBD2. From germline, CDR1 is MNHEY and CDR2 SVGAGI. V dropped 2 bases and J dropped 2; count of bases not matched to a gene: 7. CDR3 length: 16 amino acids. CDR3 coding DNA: TGTGCCAGCAGTTACGATGGTAGCGGGAGTCCCTACGAGCAGTACTTC. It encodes CASSYDGSGSPYEQYF.

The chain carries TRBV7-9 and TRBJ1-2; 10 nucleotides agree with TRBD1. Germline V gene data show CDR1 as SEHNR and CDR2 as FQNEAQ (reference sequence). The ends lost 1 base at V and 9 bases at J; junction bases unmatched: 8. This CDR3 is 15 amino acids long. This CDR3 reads CASSLGDRGYDRYTF. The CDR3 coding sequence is TGTGCCAGCAGCTTAGGGGACAGGGGCTATGATCGCTACACCTTC.

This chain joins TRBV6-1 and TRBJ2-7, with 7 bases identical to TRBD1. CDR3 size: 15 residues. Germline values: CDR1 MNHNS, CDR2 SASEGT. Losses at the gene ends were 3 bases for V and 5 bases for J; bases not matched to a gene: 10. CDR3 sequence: CASSERQGPSDEQYF. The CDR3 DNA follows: TGTGCCAGCAGTGAGAGACAGGGACCCTCAGACGAGCAGTACTTC.

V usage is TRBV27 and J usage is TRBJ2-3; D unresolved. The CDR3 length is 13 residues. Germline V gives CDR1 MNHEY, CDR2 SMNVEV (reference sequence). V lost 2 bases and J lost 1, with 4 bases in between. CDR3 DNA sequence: TGTGCCAGCAGTTTACGCGGCACAGATACGCAGTATTTT. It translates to CASSLRGTDTQYF.

The CDR3, as DNA: TGTGCCAGCCGGCGCGGGACTAGCGGGAGGAATGAGCAGTTCTTC. Residues: CASRRGTSGRNEQFF. The chain employs TRBV6-5 and TRBJ2-1, with 15 bases matching TRBD2. Germline CDR1 reads MNHEY; CDR2 reads SVGAGI. With 8 bases clipped from V and 7 bases from J, the junction kept 6 bases outside the gene matches. There are 15 residues in the CDR3.

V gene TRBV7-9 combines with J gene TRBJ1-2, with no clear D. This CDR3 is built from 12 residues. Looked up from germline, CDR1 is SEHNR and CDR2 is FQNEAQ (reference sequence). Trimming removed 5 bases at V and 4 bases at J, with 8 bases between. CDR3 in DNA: TGTGCCAGCAGCGAACCCGGCTATGGCTACACCTTC. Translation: CASSEPGYGYTF.

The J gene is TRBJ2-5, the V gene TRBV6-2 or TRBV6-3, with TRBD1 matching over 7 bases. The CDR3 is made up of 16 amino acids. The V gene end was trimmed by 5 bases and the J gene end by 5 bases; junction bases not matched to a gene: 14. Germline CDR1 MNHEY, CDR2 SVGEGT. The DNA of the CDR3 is TGTGCCAGCAGTACTGGGACAGCTTCAAACCTGGAGACCCAGTACTTC. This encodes CASSTGTASNLETQYF.

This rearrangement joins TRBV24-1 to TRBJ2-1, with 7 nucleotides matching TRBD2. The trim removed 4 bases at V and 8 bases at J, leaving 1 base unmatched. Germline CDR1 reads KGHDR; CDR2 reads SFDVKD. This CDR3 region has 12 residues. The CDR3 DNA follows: TGTGCCACCAGTGAGGGGGGGGATGAGCAGTTCTTC. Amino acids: CATSEGGDEQFF.

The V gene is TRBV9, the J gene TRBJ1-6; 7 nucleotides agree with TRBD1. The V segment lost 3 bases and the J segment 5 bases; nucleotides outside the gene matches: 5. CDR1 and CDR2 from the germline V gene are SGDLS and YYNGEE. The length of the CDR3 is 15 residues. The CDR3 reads CASSATGTDNSPLHF. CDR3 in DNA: TGTGCCAGCAGCGCAACCGGGACAGATAATTCACCCCTCCACTTT.